These 10 T cell receptor beta chains were all obtained from the same sample, sequenced in a study of T-cell memory formation after mild COVID-19. TCRdb itself ran the 5' RACE reads through MiXCR, one entry per CDR3 protein. The data contain a few hundred thousand distinct CDR3 sequences, 9.4% of them singletons. The sequencing sample was made of PBMCs or a T cell subset sorted from them (not recorded which). These receptor sequences come from a man in his late teens or twenties who had mild COVID-19 (a few samples of this study predate the infection). Cell type and time point are not known.

The CDR3, as DNA: TGTGCCAGCAGCCCTGGGAGCGTTAGCTCCTACGAGCAGTACTTC. This translates into CASSPGSVSSYEQYF. This chain connects TRBV7-9 to TRBJ2-7, with TRBD2 as a possible D gene (5 bases). The germline gives CDR1 SEHNR, CDR2 FQNEAQ (reference sequence). Trimming shortened V by 5 bases and J by 0 bases, and 14 bases separated the two germline ends. The CDR3 has 15 amino acids.

The chain combines TRBV7-2 with TRBJ2-5; D gene uncertain. V shed 6 bases and J shed 5 bases, with 13 bases lying between them. Germline V gene data show CDR1 as SGHTA and CDR2 as FQGNSA. The CDR3 sequence is 13 residues long. CDR3 sequence reads: CASRFRARETQYF. The CDR3 DNA reads TGTGCCAGCAGATTCCGGGCCAGGGAGACCCAGTACTTC.

There are a few counts of this clonotype. The DNA for the CDR3 is TGTGCCAGCAGCTTAGACAGCCGAAACACTGAAGCTTTCTTT. Its translation is CASSLDSRNTEAFF. V usage is TRBV7-3 and J usage is TRBJ1-1; possibly TRBD1 for D (5 bases). The CDR3 spans 14 residues. Per the germline V gene, CDR1 is SGHTA and CDR2 is FQGTGA. The V end was cut by 2 bases, the J end by 2 bases, with 9 bases between.

The rearrangement links TRBV7-9 to TRBJ2-7, with D unclear. The CDR3 is 13 amino acids. The germline gives CDR1 SEHNR, CDR2 FQNEAQ (reference sequence). Trimming pared 5 bases from V and 6 bases from J, leaving 14 bases between. This chain's CDR3 is CASSPPPPGEQYF. The CDR3 bases are TGTGCCAGCAGCCCGCCCCCCCCCGGCGAGCAGTACTTC.

This clonotype was seen a few times. CDR3 residues: CSARGQRGAYF. DNA of the CDR3: TGCAGTGCTAGAGGCCAGCGGGGGGCTTACTTC. J is TRBJ2-4 and V is TRBV20-1, with TRBD2 matching over 9 bases. V gave up 1 base and J gave up 16 bases; unmatched junction bases: 5. CDR1 is DFQATT and CDR2 is SNEGSKA in the germline V gene (reference sequence). There are 11 residues in the CDR3.

The chain is built from TRBV2 and TRBJ2-7; D call uncertain. The germline V and J ends were trimmed by 4 bases and 3 bases, with 7 bases remaining between them. The CDR3 runs to 12 residues. The germline CDR1 and CDR2 sequences are SNHLY and FYNNEI. The CDR3 DNA is TGTGCCAGCAGTGCCTTGAACTACGAGCAGTACGTC. Its protein is CASSALNYEQYV.

The chain links TRBV6-5 to TRBJ1-4; 9 nucleotides align to TRBD1. The V gene end was trimmed by 5 bases and the J gene end by 7 bases; junction bases not matched to a gene: 5. The germline V gene encodes CDR1 MNHEY and CDR2 SVGAGI. The CDR3 runs 14 residues. CDR3 amino acids: CASSLRTGVEKLFF. The CDR3 bases are TGTGCCAGCAGTCTCCGGACAGGGGTTGAAAAACTGTTTTTT.

This clonotype was observed a few times. The gene calls are TRBV5-1 and TRBJ1-1, with a weak D call TRBD1 (6 bases). The CDR3 contains 17 residues. The V end lost 0 bases, the J end lost 1 base, and 16 bases lay between the germline ends. Germline V gives CDR1 SGHRS, CDR2 YFSETQ. The CDR3 reads CASSLGPGDFGNTEAFF. The DNA for the CDR3 is TGCGCCAGCAGCTTGGGGCCAGGGGATTTTGGGAACACTGAAGCTTTCTTT.

In this sample, this clonotype turned up many times. The genes are TRBV12-3 or TRBV12-4 and TRBJ2-2; D unclear. The CDR3 runs 15 residues. The V and J ends lost 5 bases and 3 bases respectively, with 13 bases between them. CDR3 bases: TGTGCCAGCAGTCGCCGGGCCCTGGACACCGGGGAGCTGTTTTTT. Its translation: CASSRRALDTGELFF.

This clonotype was detected a few times. The rearrangement uses TRBV18 and TRBJ2-7, with TRBD1 as a possible D gene (5 bases). The V and J ends lost 2 bases and 2 bases respectively, with 10 bases between them. Germline values: CDR1 KGHSH, CDR2 LQKENI. The CDR3 length is 14 residues. This CDR3 is CASSPWQGPYEQYF. Written as DNA, the CDR3 is TGTGCCAGCTCACCATGGCAGGGTCCCTACGAGCAGTACTTC.